A single sample gave rise to the 32 T cell receptor beta chains below, sequenced in a study of shared clonotypes between healthy human individuals. The method was immunoSEQ multiplex PCR; TCRdb's version includes in-frame clones alone and lacks a portion of them. Found here are fewer than 2.5 million clones, approximately 93% of them singletons; the top ten hold approximately 0.37%. The specimen was naive CD4+ T cells from PBMCs. Specified subset: CD45RA+ positively selected. The receptors come from a man younger than 35 in good health. Some clones in this sample may be carry-over from other donors' samples.

The chain is built from TRBV19 and TRBJ2-1; 8 bases line up with TRBD2. CDR3 length: 15 residues. Germline V gene lookup returns CDR1 LNHDA and CDR2 SQIVND (reference sequence). The ends lost 4 bases at V and 4 bases at J; junction bases unmatched: 6. The CDR3 nucleotides read TGTGCCAGTAGTAGAAGCGGGAGAAAGTACAATGAGCAGTTCTTC. This translates into CASSRSGRKYNEQFF.

V gene TRBV4-1 combines with J gene TRBJ2-5; D ambiguous. CDR1 and CDR2 (germline): MGHRA, YSYEKL. The germline V and J ends were trimmed by 1 base and 1 base, with 10 bases remaining between them. The CDR3 extends over 15 amino acids. DNA for the CDR3: TGCGCCAGCAGCCAAGGCTCTATCGCCCAAGAGACCCAGTACTTC. Protein product: CASSQGSIAQETQYF.

V and J are TRBV6-1 and TRBJ1-1; 7 bases fit TRBD1. With 1 base clipped from V and 1 base from J, the junction kept 3 bases outside the gene matches. Germline V gene sequence: CDR1 MNHNS, CDR2 SASEGT. The length of the CDR3 is 15 residues. The CDR3 spells CASSEGTGQNTEAFF. The CDR3 coding sequence is TGTGCCAGCAGTGAAGGGACAGGTCAGAACACTGAAGCTTTCTTT.

This clone was counted once. The CDR3 reads CATSRLQRRGENEKLFF. The CDR3 DNA is TGTGCCACCAGCAGACTCCAACGACGAGGGGAAAATGAAAAACTGTTTTTT. The chain couples TRBV15 to TRBJ1-4; D perhaps matches TRBD1 (5 bases). CDR1 is LNHNV, CDR2 YYDKDF, per germline (reference sequence). Trimming shortened V by 2 bases and J by 5 bases, and 18 bases separated the two germline ends. The CDR3 has 17 amino acids.

The V gene is TRBV7-9, the J gene TRBJ2-3; 10 bases map to TRBD2. Germline loops: CDR1 SEHNR, CDR2 FQNEAQ (reference sequence). The CDR3 is made up of 19 amino acids. Germline trimming cut 4 bases from V and 0 bases from J; bases unmatched to any gene: 13. Written as DNA, the CDR3 is TGTGCCAGCAGCTCTAGCACCTACTGGACTAGCGGAAGCACAGATACGCAGTATTTT. It codes for CASSSSTYWTSGSTDTQYF.

As to this clone: Other DNA variants within this sample encode the same CDR3. This sequence joins TRBV5-1 and TRBJ2-3; no clear D. The germline CDR1 and CDR2 sequences are SGHRS and YFSETQ. The CDR3 totals 16 residues. Trimming shortened V by 2 bases and J by 0 bases, and 13 bases separated the two germline ends. This chain's CDR3 is CASSFGGSSSTDTQYF. As DNA, the CDR3 is TGCGCCAGCAGCTTCGGCGGTAGCTCTAGCACAGATACGCAGTATTTT.

This chain uses TRBV10-3 with TRBJ2-7, with no clear D. The CDR3 spans 12 residues. The V and J ends lost 10 bases and 1 base respectively, with 11 bases between them. The germline gives CDR1 ENHRY, CDR2 SYGVKD. For the CDR3, the DNA is TGTGCCAGCGGAGACGGATCCTACGAGCAGTACTTC. This codes for CASGDGSYEQYF.

The V gene is TRBV5-4, the J gene TRBJ2-7; 14 positions agree with TRBD2. The CDR3 runs to 15 residues. V trimming: 4 bases; J trimming: 11 bases; junction bases outside the gene matches: 11. Germline CDR1 reads SGHNT; CDR2 reads YYREEE (reference sequence). The CDR3 protein is CASSHGTSGRIWEYF. As DNA, the CDR3 is TGTGCCAGCAGCCATGGGACTAGCGGGAGAATCTGGGAGTACTTC. The full variable domain, its missing parts supplied by reference TRBV5-4 and TRBJ2-7, is ETGVTQSPTHLIKTRGQQVTLRCSSQSGHNTVSWYQQALGQGPQFIFQYYREEENGRGNFPPRFSGLQFPNYSSELNVNALELDDSALYLCASSHGTSGRIWEYFGPGTRLTVT.

V gene TRBV7-9 combines with J gene TRBJ2-7; D might be TRBD1 or TRBD2, each matching 5 bases. The CDR3 has 13 amino acids. Trimming removed 4 bases from V and 6 bases from J, with 13 bases in between. The V gene's germline CDR1 is SEHNR and CDR2 FQNEAQ (reference sequence). The CDR3 DNA sequence: TGTGCCAGCAGCTCGCGGAATGGGGGCGAGCAGTACTTC. This codes for CASSSRNGGEQYF.

V is TRBV7-2 and J is TRBJ2-2, with D uncertain. The CDR3 has 13 residues. V lost 7 bases and J 8 bases, leaving 14 bases between the germline ends. CDR1 SGHTA and CDR2 FQGNSA come from the germline V gene. For the CDR3, the DNA is TGTGCCAGCATCCCGGCGATCGAAGGGGAGCTGTTTTTT. Encoded protein: CASIPAIEGELFF.

The chain couples TRBV9 to TRBJ2-5, with TRBD2 as a possible D gene (6 bases). CDR3 length: 18 residues. Trimming shortened V by 4 bases and J by 1 base, and 23 bases separated the two germline ends. Germline lookup yields CDR1 SGDLS and CDR2 YYNGEE. The CDR3 is CASSRNEFGRGPQETQYF. CDR3 sequence (DNA): TGTGCCAGCAGCCGAAATGAGTTCGGGAGAGGGCCCCAAGAGACCCAGTACTTC.

This chain joins TRBV5-1 and TRBJ1-1; D not resolved. Germline CDR1 SGHRS, CDR2 YFSETQ. The CDR3 length is 14 residues. Trimming removed 0 bases from V and 5 bases from J, with 11 bases in between. CDR3 loop: CASSLALAQTEAFF. CDR3 in DNA: TGCGCCAGCAGCTTGGCCCTGGCGCAGACTGAAGCTTTCTTT.

This chain connects TRBV2 to TRBJ1-4; D is perhaps TRBD1 (5 bases). Germline V gene data show CDR1 as SNHLY and CDR2 as FYNNEI. The V end lost 6 bases, the J end lost 8 bases, and 10 bases lay between the germline ends. CDR3 length: 12 amino acids. CDR3 bases: TGTGCCAGCAGGGGGGATTTCGAAAAACTGTTTTTT. The encoded protein is CASRGDFEKLFF.

CDR3 DNA sequence: TGTGCCAGTAGCAACAGTCCCGGGTTCATAGTGAACACTGAAGCTTTCTTT. Amino acid sequence: CASSNSPGFIVNTEAFF. This chain connects TRBV19 to TRBJ1-1; D call uncertain. This CDR3 is 17 amino acids long. Germline loops: CDR1 LNHDA, CDR2 SQIVND (reference sequence). Trimming stripped 6 bases from V and 0 bases from J, with 20 bases between. The whole variable domain, filled in from reference TRBV19 and TRBJ1-1, reads DGGITQSPKYLFRKEGQNVTLSCEQNLNHDAMYWYRQDPGQGLRLIYYSQIVNDFQKGDIAEGYSVSREKKESFPLTVTSAQKNPTAFYLCASSNSPGFIVNTEAFFGQGTRLTVV.

Written as DNA, the CDR3 is TGTGCCACCAGCCTTTCACTAACTTACAATGAGCAGTTCTTC. Translating gives CATSLSLTYNEQFF. V and J are TRBV15 and TRBJ2-1; no definite D call. V dropped 5 bases and J dropped 4 bases, with 12 bases sitting between them. CDR1 LNHNV and CDR2 YYDKDF come from the germline V gene (reference sequence). The CDR3 is 14 residues long. Combining the CDR3 with reference TRBV15 and TRBJ2-1 gives the whole variable domain DAMVIQNPRYQVTQFGKPVTLSCSQTLNHNVMYWYQQKSSQAPKLLFHYYDKDFNNEADTPDNFQSRRPNTSFCFLDIRSPGLGDTAMYLCATSLSLTYNEQFFGPGTRLTVL.

The rearrangement links TRBV2 to TRBJ2-7; a weak D match, TRBD2 (5 bases). The V and J ends lost 7 bases and 1 base respectively, with 14 bases between them. CDR1 is SNHLY, CDR2 FYNNEI, per germline. CDR3 length equals 14 residues. CDR3 sequence reads: CASKPGILSYEQYF. The CDR3 DNA reads as TGTGCCAGCAAGCCGGGGATCTTATCCTACGAGCAGTACTTC.

The chain couples TRBV20-1 to TRBJ2-5; no clear D. In germline, CDR1 is DFQATT, CDR2 SNEGSKA (reference sequence). This CDR3 comprises 11 residues. V gave up 5 bases and J gave up 4 bases, with 8 bases separating them. Here the CDR3 reads CSAFKSETQYF. CDR3 coding DNA: TGCAGTGCTTTCAAATCAGAGACCCAGTACTTC.

This clone was seen only once. The sample contains more than one DNA sequence encoding this CDR3. The chain combines TRBV5-1 with TRBJ2-5, with 8 bases fitting TRBD2. Germline V gives CDR1 SGHRS, CDR2 YFSETQ. CDR3 size: 14 residues. V lost 4 bases to trimming and J lost 4 bases; unmatched junction nucleotides: 6. In DNA, the CDR3 is TGCGCCAGCAGCCTCACGCTAGCGGGAGAGACCCAGTACTTC. Amino acids: CASSLTLAGETQYF.

Concerning this clone itself: Other DNA sequences within the sample encode an identical CDR3. CDR3 DNA sequence: TGTGCCAGCAGCTTAGCGGGGACTTCAGCTCCCTACGAGCAGTACTTC. It specifies CASSLAGTSAPYEQYF. The chain is built from TRBV7-2 and TRBJ2-7, with D possibly matching TRBD2 (6 bases). Trimming shortened V by 0 bases and J by 2 bases, and 14 bases separated the two germline ends. Per the germline V gene, CDR1 is SGHTA and CDR2 is FQGNSA. This CDR3 is 16 amino acids long.

The V gene is TRBV6-6, the J gene TRBJ1-1, with TRBD1 matching over 9 bases. The germline gives CDR1 MNHNY, CDR2 SVGAGI (reference sequence). V shed 6 bases, J shed 4 bases, and the junction held 6 bases outside the gene matches. The CDR3 covers 14 residues. The CDR3 DNA sequence: TGTGCCAGCAGCCTACAGGGGGCAGGCACTGAAGCTTTCTTT. It specifies CASSLQGAGTEAFF.

The gene calls are TRBV19 and TRBJ2-1; 12 bases map to TRBD2. V trimming: 5 bases; J trimming: 9 bases; junction bases outside the gene matches: 14. Germline CDR1 and CDR2: LNHDA and SQIVND (reference sequence). The CDR3 has 17 amino acids. The chain's CDR3 is CASSPHGTSGLMGEQFF. The CDR3 coding sequence is TGTGCCAGTAGTCCGCATGGGACTAGCGGGCTTATGGGTGAGCAGTTCTTC.

The chain employs TRBV6-5 and TRBJ1-5; D may be TRBD1 (6 bases). The CDR3 totals 14 residues. Germline V lookup: CDR1 MNHEY, CDR2 SVGAGI. Trimming removed 4 bases at V and 3 bases at J, with 10 bases between. CDR3 DNA: TGTGCCAGCAGTTTGGACAGTTTCAATCAGCCCCAGCATTTT. Protein: CASSLDSFNQPQHF.

V gene TRBV5-1 combines with J gene TRBJ1-4; D is unresolved. Trimming removed 0 bases from V and 4 bases from J, with 10 bases in between. The CDR3 is made up of 15 amino acids. CDR1 is SGHRS, CDR2 YFSETQ, per germline. The chain's CDR3 is CASSLALQSNEKLFF. The DNA of the CDR3 is TGCGCCAGCAGCTTGGCTTTGCAGAGTAATGAAAAACTGTTTTTT.

The rearrangement uses TRBV5-8 and TRBJ2-6; D uncertain. Looked up from germline, CDR1 is SGHTS and CDR2 is YDEGEE. CDR3 length: 15 residues. V was cut by 5 bases and J by 4 bases, with 13 bases left in between. For the CDR3, the DNA is TGTGCCAGCAGTTTTTTACAACCCGGGGCCAACGTCCTGACTTTC. Translated: CASSFLQPGANVLTF.

V is TRBV9 and J is TRBJ2-5; no reliable D call. The CDR3 consists of 12 residues. Germline lookup yields CDR1 SGDLS and CDR2 YYNGEE. V gave up 7 bases and J gave up 3 bases, with 10 bases separating them. Written as DNA, the CDR3 is TGTGCCAGCGGACCAGCAGAAGAGACCCAGTACTTC. Residues: CASGPAEETQYF.

The J gene is TRBJ2-1, the V gene TRBV5-5; D unresolved. Germline V lookup: CDR1 SGHKS, CDR2 YYEKEE (reference sequence). V shed 3 bases and J shed 2 bases, with 12 bases lying between them. The CDR3 is 15 amino acids. The CDR3 here is CASSSDQLAYNEQFF. DNA of the CDR3: TGTGCCAGCAGCTCCGACCAATTGGCCTACAATGAGCAGTTCTTC.

Written as DNA, the CDR3 is TGTGCCAGCAGTGGGGATGGGAATAATTCACCCCTCCACTTT. It is translated as CASSGDGNNSPLHF. The chain recombines TRBV2 with TRBJ1-6; D gene unclear. Trimming shortened V by 4 bases and J by 5 bases, and 9 bases separated the two germline ends. CDR3 length equals 14 residues. Germline CDR1 SNHLY, CDR2 FYNNEI. The full variable domain, with the rest looked up from reference TRBV2 and TRBJ1-6, is EPEVTQTPSHQVTQMGQEVILRCVPISNHLYFYWYRQILGQKVEFLVSFYNNEISEKSEIFDDQFSVERPDGSNFTLKIRSTKLEDSAMYFCASSGDGNNSPLHFGNGTRLTVT.

V is TRBV2 and J is TRBJ1-5; D call uncertain. Germline V gene sequence: CDR1 SNHLY, CDR2 FYNNEI. The CDR3 has 14 amino acids. With 4 bases removed from V and 4 bases from J, the gap between germline ends came to 11 bases. The CDR3, as DNA: TGTGCCAGCAGTGCCACGTTTGGGAATCAGCCCCAGCATTTT. Amino acid sequence: CASSATFGNQPQHF.

In DNA, the CDR3 is TGTGCCAGCAGCTCTCTTAGGGTGACAGGCTACGAGCAGTACTTC. Translated: CASSSLRVTGYEQYF. The chain couples TRBV7-2 to TRBJ2-7, with D maybe TRBD1 (6 bases). This CDR3 comprises 15 residues. Trimming removed 4 bases from V and 3 bases from J, with 16 bases in between. CDR1 is SGHTA and CDR2 is FQGNSA in the germline V gene.

This sequence joins TRBV5-6 and TRBJ1-1, with D perhaps TRBD1 (6 bases). The CDR3 has 15 amino acids. Germline loops: CDR1 SGHDT, CDR2 YYEEEE. The V and J ends lost 0 bases and 0 bases respectively, with 9 bases between them. This chain's CDR3 is CASSLVGGMNTEAFF. The CDR3 region has the DNA TGTGCCAGCAGCTTGGTGGGGGGCATGAACACTGAAGCTTTCTTT.

This clone has only one observation. V usage is TRBV7-9 and J usage is TRBJ1-5; D is undetermined. Trimming pared 5 bases from V and 2 bases from J, leaving 10 bases between. This CDR3 has 14 residues. Germline values: CDR1 SEHNR, CDR2 FQNEAQ (reference sequence). The CDR3 protein is CASSSPTGNQPQHF. CDR3 coding DNA: TGTGCCAGCAGCAGCCCTACGGGCAATCAGCCCCAGCATTTT. The full variable domain, rest sourced from reference TRBV7-9 and TRBJ1-5, is DTGVSQNPRHKITKRGQNVTFRCDPISEHNRLYWYRQTLGQGPEFLTYFQNEAQLEKSRLLSDRFSAERPKGSFSTLEIQRTEQGDSAMYLCASSSPTGNQPQHFGDGTRLSIL.

The chain recombines TRBV6-6 with TRBJ1-2; a weak D match, TRBD1 (5 bases). Trimming pared 2 bases from V and 0 bases from J, leaving 7 bases between. Germline CDR1 MNHNY, CDR2 SVGAGI (reference sequence). The CDR3 is 14 residues long. The CDR3 sequence is CASSYGAPNYGYTF. As DNA, the CDR3 is TGTGCCAGCAGTTACGGGGCCCCTAACTATGGCTACACCTTC.